The T cell receptor beta chain described here comes from a study of blood T cell repertoires in COVID-19. Study summary: COVID-19 samples from acute and convalescent phases originated in the United States, Italy and Spain. PBMCs, B-cell-depleted T cells, or T cells were the source of the cDNA or gDNA that made up the material.

Under the authors' procedure: Amplification with reference gene primers provided the estimates of nucleated cell counts. TCRdb's table, derived via immunoSEQ multiplex PCR, lists solely in-frame clones and lacks some. V, J and clone size reflect that table, while D and trimming were determined from the DNA. The table records 250,000 to 300,000 clones, about 86% of them present only once. The CDR3 is 14 residues long. Germline CDR1 is MDHEN and CDR2 is SYDVKM. V lost 6 bases, J lost 7 bases, and 8 bases stayed unmatched. Material for sequencing was peripheral blood. V is TRBV28 and J is TRBJ1-4, with TRBD1 matching over 7 bases. This TCR was sampled from a man at least 80 years old with acute or convalescent COVID-19. The CDR3, as DNA: TGTGCCAGCAGCACACAGGGGAGAGGTGAAAAACTGTTTTTT. This sequence encodes CASSTQGRGEKLFF.